A selection of T cell receptor beta chains follows, all from one sample in a study of blood T cell repertoires in COVID-19. Measured with immunoSEQ multiplex PCR; TCRdb has only the in-frame clones, and not every one. The sample records about 280,000 clones, 86% being singletons. The specimen sequenced was peripheral blood. These receptor sequences come from a woman younger than 45 with active or convalescent COVID-19. The CDR3 runs from the conserved cysteine through the conserved F or W. A D gene is named only where the DNA matches it firmly. Part of the rows lack a size; the others show once, few, many or a class for expanded clones.

d_call clone_size j_call v_call cdr3_length cdr3_nt cdr3_aa
TRBD2 - TRBJ2-1 TRBV6-6 14 TGTGCCAGCACCCCGGTTAGGGCTAGCGGTGAGCAGTTCTTC CASTPVRASGEQFF
TRBD1 - TRBJ1-2 TRBV14 16 TGTGCCAGCAGCGCGGGACAGGGGATCGGGAACTATGGCTACACCTTC CASSAGQGIGNYGYTF
- - TRBJ1-1 TRBV7-2 14 TGTGCCAGCAGCTTAGATTCCGGTAACACTGAAGCTTTCTTT CASSLDSGNTEAFF
TRBD1 few TRBJ2-7 TRBV7-2 15 TGTGCCAGCAGCTTCAGGGGGTTCGGACTCTACGAGCAGTACTTC CASSFRGFGLYEQYF
- - TRBJ1-2 TRBV19 15 TGTGCCAGTAGTATAAGCGTCAGCAATAACTATGGCTACACCTTC CASSISVSNNYGYTF
TRBD1 - TRBJ1-2 TRBV3-1/TRBV3-2 17 TGTGCCAGCAGCCAACTCTTCTCCGGGACAGGGGCCGTTGGCTACACCTTC CASSQLFSGTGAVGYTF
TRBD2 - TRBJ2-1 TRBV28 17 TGTGCCAGTTTCGAGGCGGGGGGGACGAGCTCCTACAATGAGCAGTTCTTC CASFEAGGTSSYNEQFF
- - TRBJ1-2 TRBV27 15 TGTGCCAGCAGTTTATTCGCTAGTTTGAACTATGGCTACACCTTC CASSLFASLNYGYTF
TRBD2 - TRBJ2-3 TRBV6-5 16 TGTGCCAGCAGTTCCGGGACTAGCGGGCGCACAGATACGCAGTATTTT CASSSGTSGRTDTQYF
TRBD1 - TRBJ2-1 TRBV18 16 TGTGCCAGCTCACCTTTAAAGACAGGGGGGTACAATGAGCAGTTCTTC CASSPLKTGGYNEQFF
- - TRBJ1-5 TRBV21-1 23 TGTGCCAGCAGCAAAGGGGAAAAGGCCCACAGGGACCCCACCGAGAATAGCAATCAGCCCCAGCATTTT CASSKGEKAHRDPTENSNQPQHF
- - TRBJ1-1 TRBV13 16 TGTGCCAGCAGCAAAGAGAGGAGCAGGGTAGGTACTGAAGCTTTCTTT CASSKERSRVGTEAFF
- - TRBJ1-1 TRBV6-5 13 TGTGCCAGCAGACCGTCCGGTTGGTCTGAAGCTTTCTTT CASRPSGWSEAFF
- - TRBJ1-5 TRBV19 13 TGTGCCAGTAGTATGGAGGGATATCAGCCCCAGCATTTT CASSMEGYQPQHF
TRBD1 - TRBJ2-7 TRBV11-2 15 TGTGCCAGCAGCTTAGGGACAGGGGGCTCCTACGAGCAGTACTTC CASSLGTGGSYEQYF
TRBD2 - TRBJ2-3 TRBV6-2/TRBV6-3 19 TGTGCCAGCAGCCGAGGGTCCAGCGGGGGCCAGGTCCTCACAGATACGCAGTATTTT CASSRGSSGGQVLTDTQYF
TRBD1 - TRBJ1-2 TRBV18 14 TGTGCCAGCTCACCAGGACAGGGAGGCGATGGCTACACCTTC CASSPGQGGDGYTF
TRBD1 once TRBJ2-2 TRBV5-1 16 TGCGCCAGCCATAACCCCGGGACAGGGAAAACCGGGGAGCTGTTTTTT CASHNPGTGKTGELFF
TRBD2 - TRBJ2-2 TRBV10-3 18 TGTGCCATCACAACCAGACGGGGGGAGATGGCGAACACCGGGGAGCTGTTTTTT CAITTRRGEMANTGELFF
TRBD2 - TRBJ2-3 TRBV9 17 TGTGCCAGCAGCGTAGGCGGGGGGGCTACTAGCACAGATACGCAGTATTTT CASSVGGGATSTDTQYF
TRBD1 - TRBJ1-3 TRBV3-1/TRBV3-2 16 TGTGCCAGCAGCGCGCGACAGGGTTTCTCTGGAAACACCATATATTTT CASSARQGFSGNTIYF
- - TRBJ1-2 TRBV3-1/TRBV3-2 12 TGTGCCAGCAGCCAAAGCTCCCTTGGCTACACCTTC CASSQSSLGYTF
- - TRBJ1-2 TRBV27 14 TGTGCCAGCAGTAGTAATCAGGGTTACTATGGCTACACCTTC CASSSNQGYYGYTF
- few TRBJ2-7 TRBV5-1 14 TGCGCCAGCAGCCCTATGACAGGCTCCTACGAGCAGTACTTC CASSPMTGSYEQYF
- - TRBJ2-2 TRBV29-1 12 TGCAGCGGTAGAGAACAGTACGGGGAGCTGTTTTTT CSGREQYGELFF
- - TRBJ2-2 TRBV7-6 13 TGTGCCAGCAGCTCAGGGGGGACCGGGGAGCTGTTTTTT CASSSGGTGELFF
- - TRBJ1-3 TRBV7-2 15 TGTGCCAGCAGCTTCTCACAGGGTTCTGGAAACACCATATATTTT CASSFSQGSGNTIYF
TRBD2 - TRBJ2-3 TRBV7-6 18 TGTGCCAGCAGCGCGCGACTAGCGGGGGGGGTGAGCACAGATACGCAGTATTTT CASSARLAGGVSTDTQYF
- - TRBJ1-1 TRBV7-8 11 TGTGCCAGCAGCCCTCGAGCTGAAGCTTTCTTT CASSPRAEAFF
TRBD1 - TRBJ1-4 TRBV28 13 TGTGCCAGCAGCGGGGGACAGAGAGAAAAACTGTTTTTT CASSGGQREKLFF
- - TRBJ1-6 TRBV6-5 14 TGTGCCAGCAAAACAGAGACCTATAATTCACCCCTCCACTTT CASKTETYNSPLHF
TRBD2 - TRBJ2-7 TRBV14 18 TGTGCCAGCAGCCAAGAAGGGCTAGCGGGGTCTCTGGGGCTCGAGCAGTACTTC CASSQEGLAGSLGLEQYF
- - TRBJ1-3 TRBV18 15 TGTGCCAGCTCACCAAGACAGTCCTCTGGAAACACCATATATTTT CASSPRQSSGNTIYF
TRBD1 - TRBJ1-4 TRBV5-1 15 TGCGCCAGCAGCCTGGTAGGGGACAGGGTTGAAAAACTGTTTTTT CASSLVGDRVEKLFF
TRBD1 - TRBJ2-1 TRBV24-1 15 TGTGCCACCGGGGGAAGACAGGGCGGCTCCAATGAGCAGTTCTTC CATGGRQGGSNEQFF
TRBD1 - TRBJ1-3 TRBV4-1 13 TGCGCCAGCAGCCTAACACGGGAGGGGACAGTGTATTTT CASSLTREGTVYF
TRBD1 - TRBJ1-2 TRBV28 13 TGTGCCAGCACCCTAGGGACAGACTATGGCTACACCTTC CASTLGTDYGYTF
- - TRBJ2-5 TRBV10-3 15 TGTGCCATCAGTGAGTCTACGGTTTCGGGAGAGACCCAGTACTTC CAISESTVSGETQYF
TRBD1 - TRBJ1-5 TRBV10-3 16 TGTGCCATCAGTGATGGGGACAGGGGGCGAAGACAGCCCCAGCATTTT CAISDGDRGRRQPQHF
TRBD1 once TRBJ1-4 TRBV3-1/TRBV3-2 16 TGTGCCAGCAGTCTCCGGGACAGGGGGCGGAATGAAAAACTGTTTTTT CASSLRDRGRNEKLFF
TRBD1 - TRBJ1-5 TRBV5-1 17 TGCGCCAGCAGCTTGGAACGGACAGGGGGTTTATATCAGCCCCAGCATTTT CASSLERTGGLYQPQHF
- - TRBJ1-2 TRBV28 12 TGTGCCAGCAGCACACATAACTATGGCTACACCTTC CASSTHNYGYTF
- - TRBJ1-5 TRBV25-1 16 TGTGCCAGCAGTGATGAGGGGGGGGCCAGCAATCAGCCCCAGCATTTT CASSDEGGASNQPQHF
- - TRBJ2-2 TRBV23-1 14 TGCGCCAGCAAAAAGGAGAGGAACTCCGGGGAGCTGTTTTTT CASKKERNSGELFF
- - TRBJ1-5 TRBV28 12 TGTGCCGGCCGTCGCCCGAATCAGCCCCAGCATTTT CAGRRPNQPQHF
- - TRBJ2-6 TRBV29-1 14 TGCAGCGTTGAAGATTGGGGCGGGGCCAACGTCCTGACTTTC CSVEDWGGANVLTF
- - TRBJ1-4 TRBV10-2 13 TGCGCCAGCAGACCTACAGGGAATGAAAAACTGTTTTTT CASRPTGNEKLFF
TRBD1 - TRBJ1-2 TRBV7-9 16 TGTGCCAGCAGCTCGGTTGGGACAGCCCCTAACTATGGCTACACCTTC CASSSVGTAPNYGYTF
TRBD2 - TRBJ2-3 TRBV7-2 15 TGTGCCAGCAGCCCCGGACTAGGGAGCACAGATACGCAGTATTTT CASSPGLGSTDTQYF
- - TRBJ1-5 TRBV27 15 TGTGCCAGCAGTTTAGATCCCAGGGGCAGGCAGCCCCAGCATTTT CASSLDPRGRQPQHF
- many TRBJ2-7 TRBV20-1 13 TGCAGTGCTAGTGGCCCAGGGGCCTACGAGCAGTACTTC CSASGPGAYEQYF
- once TRBJ1-6 TRBV7-2 13 TGTGCCAGCAGCTCAAGGACAGATTCACCCCTCCACTTT CASSSRTDSPLHF